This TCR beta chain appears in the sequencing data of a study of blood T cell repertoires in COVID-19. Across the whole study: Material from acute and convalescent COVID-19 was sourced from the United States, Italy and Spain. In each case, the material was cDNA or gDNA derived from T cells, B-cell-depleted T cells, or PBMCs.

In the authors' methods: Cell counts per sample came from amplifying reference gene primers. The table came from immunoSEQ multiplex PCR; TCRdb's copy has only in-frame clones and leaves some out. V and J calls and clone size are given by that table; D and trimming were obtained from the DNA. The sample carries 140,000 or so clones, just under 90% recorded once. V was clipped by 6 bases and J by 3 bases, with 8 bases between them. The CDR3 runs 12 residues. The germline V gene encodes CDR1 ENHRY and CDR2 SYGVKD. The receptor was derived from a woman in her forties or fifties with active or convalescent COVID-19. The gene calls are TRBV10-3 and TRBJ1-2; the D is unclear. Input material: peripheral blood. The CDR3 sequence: CAIRASDYGYTF. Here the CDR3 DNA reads TGTGCCATCAGGGCCTCTGACTATGGCTACACCTTC.